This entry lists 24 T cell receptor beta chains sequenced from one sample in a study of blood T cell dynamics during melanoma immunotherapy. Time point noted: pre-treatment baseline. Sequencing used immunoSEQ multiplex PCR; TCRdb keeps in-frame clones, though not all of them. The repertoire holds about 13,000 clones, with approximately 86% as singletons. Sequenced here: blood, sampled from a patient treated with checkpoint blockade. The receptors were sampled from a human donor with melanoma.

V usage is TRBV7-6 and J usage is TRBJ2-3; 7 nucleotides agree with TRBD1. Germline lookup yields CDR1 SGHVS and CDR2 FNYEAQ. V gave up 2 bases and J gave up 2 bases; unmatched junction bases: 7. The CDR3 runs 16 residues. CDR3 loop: CASSLRTGEYTDTQYF. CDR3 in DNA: TGTGCCAGCAGCTTACGGACAGGAGAATACACAGATACGCAGTATTTT.

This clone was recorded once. CDR3 coding DNA: TGTGCCAGTAGGGGACAGGCTAATGAAAAACTGTTTTTT. It codes for CASRGQANEKLFF. The J gene is TRBJ1-4, the V gene TRBV19, with TRBD1 identical over 8 bases. This CDR3 has 13 amino acids. Per the germline V gene, CDR1 is LNHDA and CDR2 is SQIVND (reference sequence). V lost 6 bases to trimming and J lost 3 bases; unmatched junction nucleotides: 0.

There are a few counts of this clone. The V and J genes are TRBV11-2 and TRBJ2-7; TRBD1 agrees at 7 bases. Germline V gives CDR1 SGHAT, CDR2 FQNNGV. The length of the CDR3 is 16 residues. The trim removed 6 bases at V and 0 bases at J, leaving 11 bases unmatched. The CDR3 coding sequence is TGTGCCAGCAGGCGGCTGACAGGGCGCAGCTCCTACGAGCAGTACTTC. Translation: CASRRLTGRSSYEQYF.

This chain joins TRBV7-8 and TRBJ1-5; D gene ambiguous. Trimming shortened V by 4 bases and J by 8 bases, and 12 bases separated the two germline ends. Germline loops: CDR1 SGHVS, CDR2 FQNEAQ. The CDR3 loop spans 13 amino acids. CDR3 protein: CASSSNQDEPQHF. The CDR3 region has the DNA TGTGCCAGCAGCTCCAATCAGGACGAGCCCCAGCATTTT.

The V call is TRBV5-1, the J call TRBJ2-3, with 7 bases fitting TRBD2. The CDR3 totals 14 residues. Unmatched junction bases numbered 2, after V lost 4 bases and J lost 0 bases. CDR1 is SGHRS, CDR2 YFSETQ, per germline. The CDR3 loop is CASSGGVSTDTQYF. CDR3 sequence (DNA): TGCGCCAGCAGCGGGGGGGTGAGCACAGATACGCAGTATTTT. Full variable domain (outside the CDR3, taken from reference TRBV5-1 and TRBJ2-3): KAGVTQTPRYLIKTRGQQVTLSCSPISGHRSVSWYQQTPGQGLQFLFEYFSETQRNKGNFPGRFSGRQFSNSRSEMNVSTLELGDSALYLCASSGGVSTDTQYFGPGTRLTVL.

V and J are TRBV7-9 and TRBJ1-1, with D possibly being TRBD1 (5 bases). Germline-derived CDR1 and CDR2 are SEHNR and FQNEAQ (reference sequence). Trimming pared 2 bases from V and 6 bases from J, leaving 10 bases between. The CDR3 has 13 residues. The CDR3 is CASSLWGEPEAFF. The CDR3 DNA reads TGTGCCAGCAGCTTATGGGGGGAGCCTGAAGCTTTCTTT.

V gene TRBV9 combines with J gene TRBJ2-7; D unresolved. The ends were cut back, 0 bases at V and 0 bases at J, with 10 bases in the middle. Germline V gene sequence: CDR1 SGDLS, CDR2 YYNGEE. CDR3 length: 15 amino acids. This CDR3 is CASSVAPVSSYEQYF. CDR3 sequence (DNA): TGTGCCAGCAGCGTAGCTCCGGTTAGCTCCTACGAGCAGTACTTC.

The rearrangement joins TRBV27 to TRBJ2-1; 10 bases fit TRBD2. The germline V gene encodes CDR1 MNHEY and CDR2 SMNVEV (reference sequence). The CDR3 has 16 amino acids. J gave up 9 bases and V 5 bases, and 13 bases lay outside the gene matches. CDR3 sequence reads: CASSDLSSGSIGEQFF. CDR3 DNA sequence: TGTGCCAGCAGTGATCTTTCTAGCGGGAGTATTGGTGAGCAGTTCTTC.

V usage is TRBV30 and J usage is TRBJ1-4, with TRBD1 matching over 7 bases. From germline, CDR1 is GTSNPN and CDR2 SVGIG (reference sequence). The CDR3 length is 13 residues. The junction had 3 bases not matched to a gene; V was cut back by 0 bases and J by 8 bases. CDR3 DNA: TGTGCCTGGAGTGTAGGGACAGAAGAAAAACTGTTTTTT. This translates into CAWSVGTEEKLFF.

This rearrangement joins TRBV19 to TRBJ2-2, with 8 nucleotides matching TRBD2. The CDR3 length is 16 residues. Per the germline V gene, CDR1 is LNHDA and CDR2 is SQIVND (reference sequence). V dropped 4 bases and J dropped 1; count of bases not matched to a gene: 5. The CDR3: CASSRRGEKNTGELFF. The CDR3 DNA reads TGTGCCAGTAGTAGGCGGGGGGAGAAGAACACCGGGGAGCTGTTTTTT. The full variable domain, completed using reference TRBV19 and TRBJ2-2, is DGGITQSPKYLFRKEGQNVTLSCEQNLNHDAMYWYRQDPGQGLRLIYYSQIVNDFQKGDIAEGYSVSREKKESFPLTVTSAQKNPTAFYLCASSRRGEKNTGELFFGEGSRLTVL.

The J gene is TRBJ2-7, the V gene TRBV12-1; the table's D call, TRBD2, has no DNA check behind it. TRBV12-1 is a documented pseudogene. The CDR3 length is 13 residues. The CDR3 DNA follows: TGTGCCAGCAGTCTAAGCGGGAGCCACGAGCAGTACTTC. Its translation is CASSLSGSHEQYF.

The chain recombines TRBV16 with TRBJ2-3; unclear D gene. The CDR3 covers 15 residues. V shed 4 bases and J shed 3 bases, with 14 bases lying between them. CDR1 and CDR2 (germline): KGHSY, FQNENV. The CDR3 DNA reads TGTGCCAGCAGCCCCATGGGGATAGCTACAGATACGCAGTATTTT. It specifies CASSPMGIATDTQYF.

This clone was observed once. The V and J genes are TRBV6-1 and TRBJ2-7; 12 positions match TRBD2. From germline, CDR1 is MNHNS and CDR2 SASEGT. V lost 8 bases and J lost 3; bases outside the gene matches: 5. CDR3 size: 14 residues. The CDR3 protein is CASGPTSGSYEQYF. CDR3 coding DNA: TGTGCCAGCGGCCCGACTAGCGGGAGCTACGAGCAGTACTTC.

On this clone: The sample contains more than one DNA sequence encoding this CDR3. CDR3 amino acids: CASSLRGTEAFF. The CDR3 nucleotides are TGTGCCAGCAGCTTGCGGGGCACTGAAGCTTTCTTT. The gene calls are TRBV5-6 and TRBJ1-1, with D hard to call. Germline V CDR1 and CDR2: SGHDT, YYEEEE. The germline V and J ends were trimmed by 1 base and 4 bases, with 5 bases remaining between them. The CDR3 runs 12 residues.

The CDR3 loop is CASRPGTLRSYEQYF. CDR3 DNA: TGTGCCAGCCGCCCCGGGACACTAAGATCCTACGAGCAGTACTTC. The chain combines TRBV6-1 with TRBJ2-7; TRBD1 is a possible D gene (6 bases). CDR1 MNHNS and CDR2 SASEGT come from the germline V gene. This CDR3 has 15 residues. V was pared by 8 bases and J by 1 base, with 18 bases between.

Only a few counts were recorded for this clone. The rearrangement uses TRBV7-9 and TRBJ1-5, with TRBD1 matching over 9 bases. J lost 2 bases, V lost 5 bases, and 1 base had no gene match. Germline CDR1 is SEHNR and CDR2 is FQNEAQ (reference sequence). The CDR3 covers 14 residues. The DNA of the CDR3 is TGTGCCAGCAGCCGGACAGGGGGCAATCAGCCCCAGCATTTT. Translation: CASSRTGGNQPQHF.

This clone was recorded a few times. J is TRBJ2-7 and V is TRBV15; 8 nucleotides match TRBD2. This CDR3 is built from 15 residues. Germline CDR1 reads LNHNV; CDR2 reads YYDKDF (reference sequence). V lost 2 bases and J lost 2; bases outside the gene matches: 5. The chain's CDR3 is CATSRTGGRTYEQYF. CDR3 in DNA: TGTGCCACCAGCAGAACAGGCGGGAGGACCTACGAGCAGTACTTC.

The CDR3 region has the DNA TGCGCCAGCAGTCAGGGACCTGAGCAGTTCTTC. It translates to CASSQGPEQFF. The V call is TRBV5-1, the J call TRBJ2-1; D possibly matches TRBD1 or TRBD2 (5 bases each). This CDR3 has 11 residues. The V gene's germline CDR1 is SGHRS and CDR2 YFSETQ. The V and J ends lost 5 bases and 9 bases respectively, with 9 bases between them.

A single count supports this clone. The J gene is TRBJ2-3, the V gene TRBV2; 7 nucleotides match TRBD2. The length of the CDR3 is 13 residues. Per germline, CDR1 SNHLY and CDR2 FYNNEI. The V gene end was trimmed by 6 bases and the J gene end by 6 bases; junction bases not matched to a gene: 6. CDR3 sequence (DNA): TGTGCCAGCAGCCTAGCGGTGGTGGATACGCAGTATTTT. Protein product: CASSLAVVDTQYF.

For the CDR3, the DNA is TGCGCCAGCAGCCCACCCTCGACTAGCGGGACACGAAATGAGCAGTTCTTC. Amino acids: CASSPPSTSGTRNEQFF. The rearrangement links TRBV5-1 to TRBJ2-1; TRBD2 matches at 11 bases. After removal of 4 bases from V and 7 bases from J, the junction contained 13 bases not matched to a gene. Germline values: CDR1 SGHRS, CDR2 YFSETQ. This CDR3 has 17 amino acids.

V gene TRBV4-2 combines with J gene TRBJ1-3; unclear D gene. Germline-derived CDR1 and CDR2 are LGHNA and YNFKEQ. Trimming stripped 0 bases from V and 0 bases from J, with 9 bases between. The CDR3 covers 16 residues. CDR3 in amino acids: CASSQELTGSGNTIYF. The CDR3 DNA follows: TGTGCCAGCAGCCAAGAGCTCACCGGCTCTGGAAACACCATATATTTT.

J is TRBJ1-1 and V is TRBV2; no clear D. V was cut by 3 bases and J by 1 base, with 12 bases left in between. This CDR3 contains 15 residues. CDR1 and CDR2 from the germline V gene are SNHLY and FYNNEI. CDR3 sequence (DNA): TGTGCCAGCAGTGACCTAGGGATAGGGAACACTGAAGCTTTCTTT. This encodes CASSDLGIGNTEAFF.

CDR3 nucleotide sequence: TGTGCCAGCAGCTCCCCCAGGGTCGGAAACACCATATATTTT. It is translated as CASSSPRVGNTIYF. The chain couples TRBV11-2 to TRBJ1-3; the D gene is possibly TRBD1 (5 bases). This CDR3 spans 14 amino acids. Germline V CDR1 and CDR2: SGHAT, FQNNGV. Trimming pared 4 bases from V and 4 bases from J, leaving 11 bases between.

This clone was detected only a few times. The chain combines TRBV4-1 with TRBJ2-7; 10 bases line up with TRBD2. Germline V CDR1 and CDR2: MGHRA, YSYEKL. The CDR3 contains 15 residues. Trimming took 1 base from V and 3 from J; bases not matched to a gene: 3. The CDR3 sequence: CASSQVIAGGYEQYF. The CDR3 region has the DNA TGCGCCAGCAGCCAAGTAATAGCGGGAGGCTACGAGCAGTACTTC.